What follows is one T cell receptor beta chain and its context. The target antigen is unknown. The sample belongs to a study of blood T cells in healthy people across ages. Whole-study context: About one barcoded beta molecule was captured per two T cells (by template switching). Study outcomes and limitations: Unsorted PBMC input precluded a conclusive naive versus antigen-experienced comparison.

Next came a second PCR, run for about 6 to 12 cycles, which used a sample-barcoded 5' primer along with a J-beta primer mix. Each CDR3 protein is one row after TCRdb ran MiXCR on the 5' RACE reads. The sample includes fewer than 900,000 distinct CDR3 sequences, 35% to 45% of them seen just once. CDR3 length: 11 amino acids. CDR1 MDHEN and CDR2 SYDVKM come from the germline V gene. Trimming pared 8 bases from V and 5 bases from J, leaving 9 bases between. Sequenced input: blood. The TCR was taken from an older woman in good health. The chain combines TRBV28 with TRBJ1-2; TRBD1 might be the D (5 bases). The DNA for the CDR3 is TGTGCCAGCCGAGCAGGGTATGGCTACACCTTC. Protein: CASRAGYGYTF.